The table lists the clone carrying this TCR beta chain with many counts. TCRdb processed the RT-PCR reads anew with MiXCR; each CDR3 protein has one entry. The table has roughly 760,000 distinct CDR3 sequences, 21% seen once. V dropped 3 bases and J dropped 2 bases, with 6 bases sitting between them. This CDR3 is 12 amino acids long. Germline V lookup: CDR1 SQVTM, CDR2 ANQGSEA. This specimen belongs to a study of response to subunit inactivated influenza vaccine. V gene TRBV29-1 combines with J gene TRBJ2-3; D gene ambiguous. This clonotype was sampled from a man aged 45 to 65 who received an inactivated influenza vaccine. The material was PBMCs from blood, obtained approximately 5 days after vaccination. CDR3 in amino acids: CSVDPSTDTQYF. CDR3 bases: TGCAGCGTTGACCCCTCCACAGATACGCAGTATTTT.